These 13 T cell receptor beta chains were all obtained from the same sample, sequenced in a study of cytomegalovirus exposure and HLA in healthy donors. PCR employed 60 Vbeta and 13 Jbeta primers. Data came from immunoSEQ multiplex PCR; TCRdb stores just in-frame clones and leaves some out. The data show approximately 88,000 clones, with around 64% seen just once and 2.5% to 3.5% held by the top ten. The sample comprised PBMCs. The receptors were sampled from a man in his 60s in good health and CMV-seronegative.

The rearrangement uses TRBV9 and TRBJ2-5; 7 bases line up with TRBD2. With 0 bases clipped from V and 2 bases from J, the junction kept 4 bases outside the gene matches. Germline V lookup: CDR1 SGDLS, CDR2 YYNGEE. The CDR3 contains 15 residues. CDR3 bases: TGTGCCAGCAGCGTAGTGGGGGGACTACAAGAGACCCAGTACTTC. This translates into CASSVVGGLQETQYF.

The rearrangement links TRBV28 to TRBJ2-3; maybe TRBD2 (6 bases). CDR1 is MDHEN, CDR2 SYDVKM, per germline. The germline V and J ends were trimmed by 3 bases and 5 bases, with 12 bases remaining between them. The CDR3 spans 14 residues. The CDR3 spells CASSFLAAGDTQYF. The CDR3, as DNA: TGTGCCAGCAGTTTTTTAGCGGCCGGAGATACGCAGTATTTT.

In this sample, this clone turned up a few times. The gene calls are TRBV4-2 and TRBJ1-2; 9 bases are shared with TRBD1. CDR1 LGHNA and CDR2 YNFKEQ come from the germline V gene. The length of the CDR3 is 16 residues. The junction had 11 bases not matched to a gene; V was cut back by 4 bases and J by 5 bases. The CDR3 region has the DNA TGTGCCAGCAGCCCCCTTTCCGGGGGACAGGGATATGGCTACACCTTC. As protein: CASSPLSGGQGYGYTF.

V usage is TRBV2 and J usage is TRBJ1-1; the match to TRBD1 covers 7 bases. The V segment lost 6 bases and the J segment 4 bases; nucleotides outside the gene matches: 2. Germline CDR1 SNHLY, CDR2 FYNNEI. This CDR3 spans 12 amino acids. Here the CDR3 reads CASRGDSTEAFF. The DNA of the CDR3 is TGTGCCAGCAGGGGGGACAGCACTGAAGCTTTCTTT.

The chain combines TRBV5-8 with TRBJ1-1, with D maybe TRBD1 (6 bases). Germline V gene lookup returns CDR1 SGHTS and CDR2 YDEGEE. Trimming left V 7 bases short and J 5 bases short, with 12 bases between. This CDR3 has 12 amino acids. CDR3 amino acids: CASPDRLTEAFF. For the CDR3, the DNA is TGTGCCAGCCCGGACAGACTAACTGAAGCTTTCTTT.

The gene calls are TRBV4-1 and TRBJ2-1; perhaps TRBD2 as D (5 bases). V gave up 1 base and J gave up 15 bases, with 13 bases separating them. Germline CDR1 and CDR2: MGHRA and YSYEKL. The CDR3 contains 12 residues. In DNA, the CDR3 is TGCGCCAGCAGCCAAGCAGTGAGGGTTTTGTTCTTC. It specifies CASSQAVRVLFF.

The chain has TRBV11-1 and TRBJ2-7; D remains unclear. Deletions cut 1 base from V and 3 bases from J, with 7 bases between. The CDR3 sequence is 13 residues long. Germline V gene sequence: CDR1 SGHAT, CDR2 FQDESV (reference sequence). The CDR3 bases are TGTGCCAGCAGCTTAGGACACGGCTACGAGCAGTACTTC. Protein product: CASSLGHGYEQYF.

A note on this clone: Other DNA sequences in this sample translate to the same CDR3. The chain joins TRBV28 to TRBJ1-5, with D possibly TRBD1 on 6 matching bases. Trimming cost V 6 bases and J 4 bases, with 10 bases left between them. The CDR3 is made up of 13 amino acids. Per the germline V gene, CDR1 is MDHEN and CDR2 is SYDVKM. The CDR3 reads CASREQGNQPQHF. CDR3 in DNA: TGTGCCAGCAGAGAGCAGGGGAATCAGCCCCAGCATTTT.

This clone was detected only a few times. The J gene is TRBJ2-5, the V gene TRBV12-5, with 10 bases identical to TRBD1. The V gene's germline CDR1 is LGHNT and CDR2 FRNRAP. The CDR3 is 13 amino acids. V gave up 6 bases and J gave up 7 bases; unmatched junction bases: 5. CDR3 amino acids: CASGNDRGRTQYF. Here the CDR3 DNA reads TGTGCTAGTGGAAATGACAGGGGGCGGACCCAGTACTTC.

The table lists this clone with a few counts. V and J are TRBV11-3 and TRBJ2-7, with TRBD1 matching 9 bases. With 2 bases clipped from V and 2 bases from J, the junction kept 7 bases outside the gene matches. Germline loops: CDR1 SGHNT, CDR2 YENEEA. The CDR3 is made up of 16 amino acids. The DNA for the CDR3 is TGTGCCAGCAGCTTATGGCCCCGGGACAGGGCCTACGAGCAGTACTTC. The encoded protein is CASSLWPRDRAYEQYF.

The genes are TRBV7-9 and TRBJ2-1; 7 positions agree with TRBD1. CDR1 is SEHNR and CDR2 is FQNEAQ in the germline V gene (reference sequence). The ends lost 5 bases at V and 3 bases at J; junction bases unmatched: 10. This CDR3 spans 16 amino acids. The CDR3 sequence: CASSPVPGQYYNEQFF. In nucleotides, the CDR3 is TGTGCCAGCAGCCCGGTCCCGGGACAGTACTACAATGAGCAGTTCTTC.

This chain connects TRBV5-1 to TRBJ2-7, with 7 nucleotides matching TRBD1. Germline V lookup: CDR1 SGHRS, CDR2 YFSETQ. The trim removed 1 base at V and 4 bases at J, leaving 5 bases unmatched. This CDR3 is 14 amino acids long. CDR3 sequence: CASSLTGATYEQYF. The CDR3, as DNA: TGCGCCAGCAGCTTGACAGGGGCGACGTACGAGCAGTACTTC.

V gene TRBV27 combines with J gene TRBJ2-2, with 9 bases aligning to TRBD2. J lost 8 bases, V lost 5 bases, and 12 bases had no gene match. The CDR3 sequence is 16 residues long. Germline V gene lookup returns CDR1 MNHEY and CDR2 SMNVEV (reference sequence). The CDR3 nucleotides are TGTGCCAGCAGTCTAACTAGCGGGTCTTACCGGGGGGAGCTGTTTTTT. Its protein product is CASSLTSGSYRGELFF.